The rows below give T cell receptor beta chains drawn from one sample of a study of blood T cell repertoires in COVID-19. Clones were sequenced by immunoSEQ multiplex PCR, and TCRdb holds only the in-frame ones, with some missing. In the table there are over 200,000 clones, about 80% of which are singletons. Sequenced input: peripheral blood. The source is a man in his fifties with active or convalescent COVID-19. Both conserved end residues are part of each CDR3. The D gene is left open where the match is weak. For some rows the clone size is stated as once, few or many, or as a class when expanded; others skip it.

cdr3_aa: CASSTRQANTEAFF
cdr3_nt: TGCGCCAGCAGCACAAGACAGGCGAACACTGAAGCTTTCTTT
j_call: TRBJ1-1
v_call: TRBV5-1
clone_size: .
d_call: .

cdr3_aa: CASSGRDITGYGYTF
cdr3_nt: TGTGCCAGCAGCGGCCGGGACATCACTGGGTATGGCTACACCTTC
j_call: TRBJ1-2
v_call: TRBV9
clone_size: once
d_call: .

cdr3_aa: CASSLDRASYNEQFF
cdr3_nt: TGTGCCAGCAGCCTGGACAGGGCGTCCTACAATGAGCAGTTCTTC
j_call: TRBJ2-1
v_call: TRBV5-4
clone_size: .
d_call: TRBD1

cdr3_aa: CASTLTGGNNEQFF
cdr3_nt: TGTGCCAGCACCCTAACGGGCGGGAACAATGAGCAGTTCTTC
j_call: TRBJ2-1
v_call: TRBV7-9
clone_size: .
d_call: .

cdr3_aa: CASSLVAGRETQYF
cdr3_nt: TGTGCCAGCAGCTTAGTGGCAGGGAGGGAGACCCAGTACTTC
j_call: TRBJ2-5
v_call: TRBV11-1
clone_size: .
d_call: .

cdr3_aa: CASSLIVPPGQGGEQYF
cdr3_nt: TGTGCCAGCAGTTTAATCGTCCCACCGGGACAGGGGGGGGAGCAGTACTTC
j_call: TRBJ2-7
v_call: TRBV27
clone_size: .
d_call: TRBD1

cdr3_aa: CASSLTRQGALYNQPQHF
cdr3_nt: TGTGCCAGCAGTTTAACTCGACAGGGCGCCCTTTACAATCAGCCCCAGCATTTT
j_call: TRBJ1-5
v_call: TRBV28
clone_size: .
d_call: TRBD1

cdr3_aa: CASSAGTGPYEQYF
cdr3_nt: TGCGCCAGCAGCGCCGGGACAGGGCCCTACGAGCAGTACTTC
j_call: TRBJ2-7
v_call: TRBV5-1
clone_size: .
d_call: TRBD1

cdr3_aa: CASSLFSGVLTDTQYF
cdr3_nt: TGTGCCAGCAGTTTATTTTCAGGGGTATTAACTGATACGCAGTATTTT
j_call: TRBJ2-3
v_call: TRBV27
clone_size: .
d_call: .

cdr3_aa: CASRKGLAPGTDTQYF
cdr3_nt: TGTGCCAGCAGGAAGGGACTAGCCCCCGGCACAGATACGCAGTATTTT
j_call: TRBJ2-3
v_call: TRBV2
clone_size: .
d_call: TRBD2

cdr3_aa: CALREGGTEAFF
cdr3_nt: TGTGCCCTCAGGGAGGGAGGCACTGAAGCTTTCTTT
j_call: TRBJ1-1
v_call: TRBV24-1
clone_size: once
d_call: .

cdr3_aa: CASSPRDREDYGYTF
cdr3_nt: TGTGCCAGCTCACCACGGGACAGAGAGGACTATGGCTACACCTTC
j_call: TRBJ1-2
v_call: TRBV18
clone_size: .
d_call: TRBD1

cdr3_aa: CASSVGIDLSGNTIYF
cdr3_nt: TGTGCCAGCAGCGTAGGAATAGATCTCTCTGGAAACACCATATATTTT
j_call: TRBJ1-3
v_call: TRBV9
clone_size: few
d_call: .

cdr3_aa: CASSLLADNEQFF
cdr3_nt: TGTGCCAGCAGCTTACTAGCGGACAATGAGCAGTTCTTC
j_call: TRBJ2-1
v_call: TRBV7-2
clone_size: .
d_call: TRBD2

cdr3_aa: CASSSDRGSEQFF
cdr3_nt: TGTGCCAGCAGCTCGGACAGGGGCAGTGAGCAGTTCTTC
j_call: TRBJ2-1
v_call: TRBV7-3
clone_size: .
d_call: TRBD1

cdr3_aa: CASSGHPNTEAFF
cdr3_nt: TGTGCCAGCAGTGGACACCCGAACACTGAAGCTTTCTTT
j_call: TRBJ1-1
v_call: TRBV2
clone_size: .
d_call: .

cdr3_aa: CAGEKGMNTEAFF
cdr3_nt: TGTGCCGGAGAAAAGGGGATGAACACTGAAGCTTTCTTT
j_call: TRBJ1-1
v_call: TRBV7-9
clone_size: .
d_call: .

cdr3_aa: CASSRVDRHREQYF
cdr3_nt: TGTGCCAGCAGCCGGGTGGACAGGCATCGCGAGCAGTACTTC
j_call: TRBJ2-7
v_call: TRBV3-1/TRBV3-2
clone_size: once
d_call: TRBD1

cdr3_aa: CASSSTVDRGSPLHF
cdr3_nt: TGTGCCAGCAGCTCCACGGTGGATAGGGGATCACCCCTCCACTTT
j_call: TRBJ1-6
v_call: TRBV5-5
clone_size: .
d_call: .

cdr3_aa: CAWSLGGAENTIYF
cdr3_nt: TGTGCCTGGAGCCTTGGGGGGGCTGAAAACACCATATATTTT
j_call: TRBJ1-3
v_call: TRBV30
clone_size: few
d_call: .

cdr3_aa: CASRALSGGADTQYF
cdr3_nt: TGTGCCAGCAGGGCCCTTAGCGGGGGGGCTGATACGCAGTATTTT
j_call: TRBJ2-3
v_call: TRBV6-5
clone_size: once
d_call: TRBD2

cdr3_aa: CASSVNSYNSPLHF
cdr3_nt: TGTGCCAGCAGCGTCAACTCCTATAATTCACCCCTCCACTTT
j_call: TRBJ1-6
v_call: TRBV9
clone_size: few
d_call: .

cdr3_aa: CSVAGQGGYEQYF
cdr3_nt: TGCAGCGTTGCCGGACAGGGAGGCTACGAGCAGTACTTC
j_call: TRBJ2-7
v_call: TRBV29-1
clone_size: .
d_call: TRBD1

cdr3_aa: CASRTGGGQPQHF
cdr3_nt: TGTGCCAGTAGGACAGGGGGTGGTCAGCCCCAGCATTTT
j_call: TRBJ1-5
v_call: TRBV19
clone_size: .
d_call: TRBD1

cdr3_aa: CASSEWRGSSRTGANVLTF
cdr3_nt: TGTGCCAGCAGTGAATGGAGGGGCAGCTCTAGGACTGGGGCCAACGTCCTGACTTTC
j_call: TRBJ2-6
v_call: TRBV2
clone_size: .
d_call: .

cdr3_aa: CASSLVISPGGSGNTIYF
cdr3_nt: TGTGCCAGCAGCTTGGTGATATCGCCGGGGGGCTCTGGAAACACCATATATTTT
j_call: TRBJ1-3
v_call: TRBV5-5
clone_size: .
d_call: .

cdr3_aa: CASSRSGAPRGTGANYGYTF
cdr3_nt: TGTGCCAGCAGCCGGAGTGGAGCGCCCCGGGGGACAGGGGCTAACTATGGCTACACCTTC
j_call: TRBJ1-2
v_call: TRBV14
clone_size: .
d_call: TRBD1

cdr3_aa: CASSQDALAGHTGELFF
cdr3_nt: TGTGCCAGCAGCCAAGATGCACTAGCGGGGCACACCGGGGAGCTGTTTTTT
j_call: TRBJ2-2
v_call: TRBV3-1/TRBV3-2
clone_size: .
d_call: TRBD2

cdr3_aa: CASSHSTGGTGELFF
cdr3_nt: TGTGCCAGCAGTCACTCGACAGGGGGCACCGGGGAGCTGTTTTTT
j_call: TRBJ2-2
v_call: TRBV6-5
clone_size: .
d_call: TRBD1

cdr3_aa: CASSQGLAGVSEQFF
cdr3_nt: TGTGCCAGCTCCCAAGGGCTAGCGGGGGTAAGTGAGCAGTTCTTC
j_call: TRBJ2-1
v_call: TRBV7-3
clone_size: .
d_call: TRBD2

cdr3_aa: CASSQEPGINEKLFF
cdr3_nt: TGCGCCAGCAGCCAAGAACCCGGGATTAATGAAAAACTGTTTTTT
j_call: TRBJ1-4
v_call: TRBV4-1
clone_size: .
d_call: .